This T cell receptor (beta chain) emerged from a study of low-dose radiotherapy and immunotherapy resistance in tumors. There are a few counts of this clonotype. Time point in this sample: before trial treatment. This CDR3 comprises 13 residues. The V gene lost 1 base and the J gene lost 0 bases, with 4 bases spanning the gap. The germline gives CDR1 SGHRS, CDR2 YFSETQ. Primers used for first-strand cDNA, a TRAV- and TRBV-specific set, covered both alpha and beta chains. Amplification of TCRs used a constant-region primer and V-primer adapter for roughly 18 PCR cycles. TCRdb analysed the reads with MiXCR anew, one entry per CDR3 protein. The data show roughly 39,000 distinct CDR3 sequences, 31% seen once.

This sequence was found in a male donor with gallbladder cancer. V and J are TRBV5-1 and TRBJ1-1; no reliable D call. The source was PBMCs, collected before treatment. For the CDR3, the DNA is TGCGCCAGCAGCTTGACGGTGAACACTGAAGCTTTCTTT. This sequence encodes CASSLTVNTEAFF.